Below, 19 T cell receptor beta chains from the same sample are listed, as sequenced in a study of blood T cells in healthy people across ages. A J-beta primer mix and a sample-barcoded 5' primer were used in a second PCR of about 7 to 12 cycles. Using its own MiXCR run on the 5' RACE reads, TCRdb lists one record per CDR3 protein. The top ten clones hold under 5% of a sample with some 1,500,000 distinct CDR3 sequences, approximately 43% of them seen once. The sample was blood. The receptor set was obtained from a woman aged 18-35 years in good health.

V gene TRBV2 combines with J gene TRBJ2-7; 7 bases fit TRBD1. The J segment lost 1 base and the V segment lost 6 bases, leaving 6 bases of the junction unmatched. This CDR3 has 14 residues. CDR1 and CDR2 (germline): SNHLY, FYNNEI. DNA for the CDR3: TGTGCCAGCAGACCTCAGGGACAGTCCTACGAGCAGTACTTC. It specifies CASRPQGQSYEQYF.

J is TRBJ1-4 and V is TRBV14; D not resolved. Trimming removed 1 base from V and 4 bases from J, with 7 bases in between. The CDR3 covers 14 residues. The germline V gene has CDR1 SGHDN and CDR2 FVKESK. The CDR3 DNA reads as TGTGCCAGCAGCCAAGTGAACAGTAATGAAAAACTGTTTTTT. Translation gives CASSQVNSNEKLFF.

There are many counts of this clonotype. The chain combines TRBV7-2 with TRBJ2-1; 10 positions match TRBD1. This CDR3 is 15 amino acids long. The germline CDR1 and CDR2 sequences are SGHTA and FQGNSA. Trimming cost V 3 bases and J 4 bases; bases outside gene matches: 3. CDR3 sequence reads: CASSFDRGPYNEQFF. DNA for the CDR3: TGTGCCAGCAGCTTTGACAGGGGGCCATACAATGAGCAGTTCTTC. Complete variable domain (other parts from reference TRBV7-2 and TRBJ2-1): GAGVSQSPSNKVTEKGKDVELRCDPISGHTALYWYRQSLGQGLEFLIYFQGNSAPDKSGLPSDRFSAERTGGSVSTLTIQRTQQEDSAVYLCASSFDRGPYNEQFFGPGTRLTVL.

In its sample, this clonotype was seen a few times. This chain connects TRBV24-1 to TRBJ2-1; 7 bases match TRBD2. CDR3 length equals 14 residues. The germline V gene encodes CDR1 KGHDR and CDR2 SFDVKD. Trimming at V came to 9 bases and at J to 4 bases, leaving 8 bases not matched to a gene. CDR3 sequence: CATGEGGRYNEQFF. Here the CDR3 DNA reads TGTGCCACCGGAGAGGGCGGGAGATACAATGAGCAGTTCTTC.

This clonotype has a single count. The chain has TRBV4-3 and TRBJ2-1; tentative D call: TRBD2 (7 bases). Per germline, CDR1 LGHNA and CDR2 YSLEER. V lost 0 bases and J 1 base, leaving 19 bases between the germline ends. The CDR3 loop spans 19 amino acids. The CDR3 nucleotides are TGCGCCAGCAGCCAAGATCTGGGGGGGGGCTATGATTCCTACAATGAGCAGTTCTTC. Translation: CASSQDLGGGYDSYNEQFF.

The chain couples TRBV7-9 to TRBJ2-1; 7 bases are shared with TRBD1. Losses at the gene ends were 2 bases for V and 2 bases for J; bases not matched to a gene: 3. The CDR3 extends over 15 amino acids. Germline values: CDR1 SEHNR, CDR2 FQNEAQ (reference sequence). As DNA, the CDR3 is TGTGCCAGCAGCTTAACGGGACAGACCTACAATGAGCAGTTCTTC. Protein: CASSLTGQTYNEQFF.

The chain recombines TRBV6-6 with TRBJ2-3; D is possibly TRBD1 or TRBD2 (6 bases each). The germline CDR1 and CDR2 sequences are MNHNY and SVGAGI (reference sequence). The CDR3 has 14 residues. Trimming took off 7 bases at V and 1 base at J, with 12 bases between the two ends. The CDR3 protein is CASNRDFGTDTQYF. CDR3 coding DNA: TGTGCCAGCAACAGGGACTTCGGCACAGATACGCAGTATTTT.

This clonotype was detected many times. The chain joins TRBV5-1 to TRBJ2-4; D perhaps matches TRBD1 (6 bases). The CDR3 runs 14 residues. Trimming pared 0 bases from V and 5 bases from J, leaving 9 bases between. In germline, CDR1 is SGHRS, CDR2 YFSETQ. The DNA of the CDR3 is TGCGCCAGCAGCTTGGCCAACAGGGAAAACATTCAGTACTTC. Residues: CASSLANRENIQYF.

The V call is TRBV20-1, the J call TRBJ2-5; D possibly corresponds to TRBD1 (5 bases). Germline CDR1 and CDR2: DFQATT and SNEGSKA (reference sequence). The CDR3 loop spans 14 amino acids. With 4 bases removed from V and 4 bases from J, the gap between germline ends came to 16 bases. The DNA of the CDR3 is TGCAGTGCTACCGACGGTCAGGGTCCAGAGACCCAGTACTTC. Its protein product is CSATDGQGPETQYF.

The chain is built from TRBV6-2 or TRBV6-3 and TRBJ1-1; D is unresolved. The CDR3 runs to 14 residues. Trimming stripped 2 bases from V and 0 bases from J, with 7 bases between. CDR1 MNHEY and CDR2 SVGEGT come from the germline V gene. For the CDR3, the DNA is TGTGCCAGCAGTTACGGACGGGTGAACACTGAAGCTTTCTTT. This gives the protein CASSYGRVNTEAFF.

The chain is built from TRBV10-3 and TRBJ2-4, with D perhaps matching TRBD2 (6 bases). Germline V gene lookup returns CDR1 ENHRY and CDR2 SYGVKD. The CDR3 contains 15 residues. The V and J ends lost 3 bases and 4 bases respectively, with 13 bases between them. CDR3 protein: CAISDSWGLKNIQYF. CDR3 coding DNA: TGTGCCATCAGTGATTCGTGGGGACTGAAAAACATTCAGTACTTC.

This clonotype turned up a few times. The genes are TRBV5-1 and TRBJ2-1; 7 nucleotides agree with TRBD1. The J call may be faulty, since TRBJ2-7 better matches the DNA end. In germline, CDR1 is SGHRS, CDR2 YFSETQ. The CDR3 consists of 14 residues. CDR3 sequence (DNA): TGCGCCAGCAGCCTAGTAACAGGGGACAATGAGCAGTACTTC. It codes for CASSLVTGDNEQYF.

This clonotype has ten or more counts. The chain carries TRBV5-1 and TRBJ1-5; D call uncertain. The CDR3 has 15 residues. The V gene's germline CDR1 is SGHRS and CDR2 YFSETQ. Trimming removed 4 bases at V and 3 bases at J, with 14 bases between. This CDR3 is CASSPAGGPNQPQHF. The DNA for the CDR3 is TGCGCCAGCAGCCCGGCGGGAGGGCCCAATCAGCCCCAGCATTTT. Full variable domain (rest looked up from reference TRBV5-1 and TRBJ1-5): KAGVTQTPRYLIKTRGQQVTLSCSPISGHRSVSWYQQTPGQGLQFLFEYFSETQRNKGNFPGRFSGRQFSNSRSEMNVSTLELGDSALYLCASSPAGGPNQPQHFGDGTRLSIL.

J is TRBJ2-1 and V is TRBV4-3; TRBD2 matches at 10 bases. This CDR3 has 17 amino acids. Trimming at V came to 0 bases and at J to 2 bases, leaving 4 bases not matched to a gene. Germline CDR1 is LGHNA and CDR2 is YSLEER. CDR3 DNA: TGCGCCAGCAGCCAAGATAGACTAGCGGGTACCTACAATGAGCAGTTCTTC. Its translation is CASSQDRLAGTYNEQFF.

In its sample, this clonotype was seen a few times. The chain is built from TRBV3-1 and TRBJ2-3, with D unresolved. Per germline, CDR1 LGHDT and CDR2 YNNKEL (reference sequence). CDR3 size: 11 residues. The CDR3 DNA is TGTGCAACTATCGGCACAGATACGCAGTATTTT. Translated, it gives CATIGTDTQYF.

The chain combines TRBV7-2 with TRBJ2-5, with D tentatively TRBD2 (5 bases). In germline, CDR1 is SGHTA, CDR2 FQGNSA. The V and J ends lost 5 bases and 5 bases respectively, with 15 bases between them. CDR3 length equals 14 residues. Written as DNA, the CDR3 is TGTGCCAGCAGCCCGATGCGGGTGAGGGAGACCCAGTACTTC. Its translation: CASSPMRVRETQYF.

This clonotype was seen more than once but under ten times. CDR3: CASSNTGSQGTQYF. CDR3 DNA sequence: TGTGCCAGCAGTAACACAGGGTCCCAGGGGACCCAGTACTTC. V is TRBV27 and J is TRBJ2-5, with D possibly TRBD1 on 6 matching bases. Trimming removed 5 bases from V and 7 bases from J, with 17 bases in between. CDR1 and CDR2 from the germline V gene are MNHEY and SMNVEV (reference sequence). The length of the CDR3 is 14 residues.

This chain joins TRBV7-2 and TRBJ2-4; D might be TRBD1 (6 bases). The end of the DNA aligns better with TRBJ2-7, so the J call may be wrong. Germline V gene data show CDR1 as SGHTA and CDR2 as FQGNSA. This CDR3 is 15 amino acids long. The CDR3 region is CASSLATRQAYEQYF. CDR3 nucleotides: TGTGCCAGCAGCTTAGCCACCAGACAGGCCTACGAGCAGTACTTC.

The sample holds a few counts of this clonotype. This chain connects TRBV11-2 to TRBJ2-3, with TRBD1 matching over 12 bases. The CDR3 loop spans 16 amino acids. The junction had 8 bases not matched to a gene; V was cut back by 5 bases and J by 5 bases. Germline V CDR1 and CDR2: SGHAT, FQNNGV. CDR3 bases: TGTGCCAGCAGCACCCGGGACAGGGGGCATGGAGATACGCAGTATTTT. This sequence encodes CASSTRDRGHGDTQYF.